Following are 10 T cell receptor beta chains from one sample sequenced in a study of cytomegalovirus exposure and HLA in healthy donors. The PCR contained 60 Vbeta and 13 Jbeta primers. Sequencing was performed with immunoSEQ multiplex PCR; in TCRdb, only in-frame clones are kept and a portion is missing. The sample lists roughly 150,000 clones; about four fifths were seen once. Input material: PBMCs. The receptors were gathered from a man younger than 40 in good health.

In DNA form, the CDR3 reads TGTGCCAGCAGCGATTCGGGCGGGAGTTATACGTACGAGCAGTACTTC. Protein: CASSDSGGSYTYEQYF. The chain joins TRBV7-6 to TRBJ2-7, with TRBD2 identical over 7 bases. Looked up from germline, CDR1 is SGHVS and CDR2 is FNYEAQ. This CDR3 has 16 amino acids. Trimming at V came to 5 bases and at J to 4 bases, leaving 14 bases not matched to a gene. The full variable domain, completed using reference TRBV7-6 and TRBJ2-7, is GAGVSQSPRYKVTKRGQDVALRCDPISGHVSLYWYRQALGQGPEFLTYFNYEAQQDKSGLPNDRFSAERPEGSISTLTIQRTEQRDSAMYRCASSDSGGSYTYEQYFGPGTRLTVT.

The chain has TRBV6-1 and TRBJ2-2; a weak D match, TRBD2 (6 bases). CDR3 length equals 15 residues. V lost 4 bases, J lost 1 base, and 10 bases lay in between. Germline values: CDR1 MNHNS, CDR2 SASEGT. This chain's CDR3 is CASSGLVGNTGELFF. In DNA form, the CDR3 reads TGTGCCAGCAGTGGACTAGTTGGGAACACCGGGGAGCTGTTTTTT.

Only one count was recorded for this clone. This rearrangement joins TRBV5-1 to TRBJ2-2, with D unclear. CDR3 length: 15 amino acids. The V gene lost 0 bases and the J gene lost 2 bases, with 8 bases spanning the gap. Germline V gene lookup returns CDR1 SGHRS and CDR2 YFSETQ. The CDR3 loop reads CASSLVAGNTGELFF. In DNA form, the CDR3 reads TGCGCCAGCAGCTTGGTCGCTGGCAACACCGGGGAGCTGTTTTTT.

The chain combines TRBV11-2 with TRBJ2-7, with D unclear. The V gene's germline CDR1 is SGHAT and CDR2 FQNNGV. Trimming left V 4 bases short and J 4 bases short, with 8 bases between. The CDR3 has 12 amino acids. CDR3 sequence reads: CASSYDSYEQYF. The CDR3 nucleotides read TGTGCCAGCAGCTACGACTCGTACGAGCAGTACTTC.

The DNA of the CDR3 is TGTGCCAGCAGCCCGGACAGGGTGAACACTGAAGCTTTCTTT. Residues: CASSPDRVNTEAFF. The J gene is TRBJ1-1, the V gene TRBV9; 8 bases fit TRBD1. Per germline, CDR1 SGDLS and CDR2 YYNGEE. The ends lost 4 bases at V and 0 bases at J; junction bases unmatched: 2. CDR3 length equals 14 residues.

The chain has TRBV10-3 and TRBJ2-1, with D hard to call. The V and J ends lost 2 bases and 9 bases respectively, with 11 bases between them. Looked up from germline, CDR1 is ENHRY and CDR2 is SYGVKD. The length of the CDR3 is 13 residues. The chain's CDR3 is CAISERELLEQFF. The CDR3 nucleotides read TGTGCCATCAGTGAGCGAGAGCTACTTGAGCAGTTCTTC.

This clone was seen a handful of times. The chain couples TRBV4-1 to TRBJ2-5; TRBD1 aligns across 8 bases. The DNA end lines up better with TRBJ2-7; the J call may be wrong. Germline V gene lookup returns CDR1 MGHRA and CDR2 YSYEKL. This CDR3 region has 14 residues. Written as DNA, the CDR3 is TGCGCCAGCAGCCCCAGGACAGGGACCTACGAGCAGTACTTC. Protein: CASSPRTGTYEQYF.

This clone was detected a few times. V usage is TRBV7-9 and J usage is TRBJ2-7, with a possible D match to TRBD2 (5 bases). The CDR3 covers 12 residues. Germline CDR1 SEHNR, CDR2 FQNEAQ (reference sequence). The CDR3 loop reads CSVVEGSYEQYF. CDR3 DNA sequence: TGTTCCGTAGTAGAGGGCTCCTACGAGCAGTACTTC.

V gene TRBV30 combines with J gene TRBJ1-1, with TRBD1 as a possible D gene (6 bases). V was cut by 1 base and J by 9 bases, with 9 bases left in between. Germline CDR1 reads GTSNPN; CDR2 reads SVGIG (reference sequence). This CDR3 is built from 11 residues. CDR3 bases: TGTGCCTGGAGTGAGGGGGACAAAGCTTTCTTT. Translation gives CAWSEGDKAFF.

The chain links TRBV27 to TRBJ2-5, with 16 positions matching TRBD2. Germline V CDR1 and CDR2: MNHEY, SMNVEV (reference sequence). J gave up 9 bases and V 5 bases, and 6 bases lay outside the gene matches. This CDR3 contains 15 residues. The DNA of the CDR3 is TGTGCCAGCAGTGCCTCCGGGACTAGCGGGAGGGCCCAGTACTTC. Translation: CASSASGTSGRAQYF.